The clone carrying this TCR beta chain showed up many times. The second PCR ran about 6 to 12 cycles with a sample-barcoded 5' primer and J-beta primers. One entry per CDR3 protein results from TCRdb running MiXCR on the 5' RACE reads. The sample records 1.5 million to 2 million distinct CDR3 sequences, approximately 28% being singletons. This entry is derived from a study of blood T cells in healthy people across ages. The source of this sequence is a woman aged 25 to 45 in good health. The sequenced sample consisted of blood.

This chain's CDR3 is CASSFNRASGANVLTF. CDR3 in DNA: TGTGCCAGCAGCTTTAACAGAGCCTCTGGGGCCAACGTCCTGACTTTC. The rearrangement links TRBV7-3 to TRBJ2-6; D gene uncertain. V lost 3 bases and J lost 0, with 9 bases in between. Germline V gene lookup returns CDR1 SGHTA and CDR2 FQGTGA. The CDR3 runs 16 residues.